This T cell receptor beta chain was retrieved from a study of T-cell memory formation after mild COVID-19. For the study at large: Clusters were largely donor specific.

Findings of the study overall: Cross-reactive memory appears to have joined, as suggested by some responding clones showing up in pre-infection memory. CD4/CD8 balance characterized clones contracting day 15 to 85, and CD4+ skew characterized later expanders.

The CDR3 totals 15 residues. The V and J ends lost 4 bases and 0 bases, in that order; junction bases with no gene match: 4. In germline, CDR1 is SGHRS, CDR2 YFSETQ. A word on this clonotype: Its specificity is not known.

Constant-segment primers and 5'RACE yielded cDNA libraries for TCR alpha and TCR beta, each carrying sample barcodes and UMIs. MiXCR was run by TCRdb on the 5' RACE reads, yielding one entry per CDR3 protein. The repertoire holds 430,000 or so distinct CDR3 sequences, with more than 20% as singletons. Sequenced material: PBMCs or a T cell subset sorted from them (not recorded which). This chain links TRBV5-1 with TRBJ1-1; 9 positions agree with TRBD1. The clonotype comes from an adult woman who had mild COVID-19 (a few samples of this study predate the infection). Cell type and time point are not known. CDR3 sequence: CASSDRQGVNTEAFF. The DNA of the CDR3 is TGCGCCAGCAGCGACAGACAGGGGGTGAACACTGAAGCTTTCTTT.